These 3 T cell receptor beta chains originate from one sample sequenced in a study of graft-versus-host responses after intestinal transplantation (dated by TCRdb to about 2021). The time point label, read with the paper, signifies: cells obtained before transplantation from donor or recipient. Library prep was done by the immunoSEQ multiplex PCR assay. TCRdb obtained this table from immuneACCESS and retained in-frame rearrangements with V and J assigned. These tables miss some clones; where compared with another copy, unresolved V genes account for less than half of the shortfall, and the remainder is unexplained. Here the sample has some 84,000 clones; roughly 80% occur a single time. The ten largest clones represent approximately 0.88% of the sample. The antigens these receptors bind are not known. Material: unstimulated CD4+ T cells sorted from spleen or lymph node cells, obtained before intestinal transplant. The receptors derive from a human donor who received an intestinal transplant.

V usage is TRBV6-1 and J usage is TRBJ2-5, with 10 nucleotides matching TRBD2. The CDR3 totals 14 residues. The trim removed 3 bases at V and 5 bases at J, leaving 3 bases unmatched. Germline CDR1 and CDR2: MNHNS and SASEGT. CDR3: CASSEGAGGETQYF. CDR3 in DNA: TGTGCCAGCAGTGAGGGAGCGGGGGGGGAGACCCAGTACTTC.

This clone was seen a single time. This sequence joins TRBV2 and TRBJ1-1; D is perhaps TRBD1 (5 bases). Germline V gives CDR1 SNHLY, CDR2 FYNNEI. Trimming cost V 2 bases and J 7 bases, with 17 bases left between them. The CDR3 length is 15 residues. The CDR3 DNA follows: TGTGCCAGCAGTGAATTATCGGGGGGTTCAATTGAAGCTTTCTTT. Translated: CASSELSGGSIEAFF.

The chain combines TRBV5-1 with TRBJ2-1; 9 positions agree with TRBD2. Germline V gene sequence: CDR1 SGHRS, CDR2 YFSETQ. The J segment lost 10 bases and the V segment lost 7 bases, leaving 15 bases of the junction unmatched. This CDR3 is built from 15 residues. The CDR3 bases are TGCGCCAGCTCCCCCCGGATAGCGGGAGTGCGGGAGCAGTTCTTC. Encoded protein: CASSPRIAGVREQFF. Variable domain in full (rest from reference TRBV5-1 and TRBJ2-1): KAGVTQTPRYLIKTRGQQVTLSCSPISGHRSVSWYQQTPGQGLQFLFEYFSETQRNKGNFPGRFSGRQFSNSRSEMNVSTLELGDSALYLCASSPRIAGVREQFFGPGTRLTVL.